This is a list of T cell receptor beta chains from one sample in a study of blood T cell repertoires in COVID-19. Only in-frame clones appear in the TCRdb table, and some are missing; sequencing was by immunoSEQ multiplex PCR. The data contain around 94,000 clones, about four fifths of them singletons. What was sequenced was peripheral blood. These receptors were taken from a man aged 40-49 years with active or convalescent COVID-19. The CDR3 runs from the conserved cysteine through the conserved F or W. D genes are given only for firm matches. Clone size is stated in some rows and not others, as once, few, many or a class when expanded.

D gene: TRBD2; V gene: TRBV9; J gene: TRBJ2-1; clone size: NA; CDR3 protein: CASSVTGTSGGFSSYNEQFF; CDR3 DNA: TGTGCCAGCAGCGTGACCGGGACTAGCGGGGGTTTTAGCTCCTACAATGAGCAGTTCTTC
D gene: TRBD1; V gene: TRBV9; J gene: TRBJ2-7; clone size: NA; CDR3 protein: CASSARDRPYEQYF; CDR3 DNA: TGTGCCAGCAGCGCAAGGGACAGACCCTACGAGCAGTACTTC
D gene: TRBD1; V gene: TRBV6-5; J gene: TRBJ1-5; clone size: NA; CDR3 protein: CASSGTGGFQPQHF; CDR3 DNA: TGTGCCAGCAGCGGAACAGGGGGCTTTCAGCCCCAGCATTTT
D gene: NA; V gene: TRBV12-5; J gene: TRBJ1-1; clone size: NA; CDR3 protein: CASGLDSLTEAFF; CDR3 DNA: TGTGCTAGTGGTTTAGACAGTCTCACTGAAGCTTTCTTT
D gene: TRBD1; V gene: TRBV5-1; J gene: TRBJ2-3; clone size: once; CDR3 protein: CASSLGTGQGTDTQYF; CDR3 DNA: TGCGCCAGCAGCTTGGGTACCGGACAGGGCACAGATACGCAGTATTTT
D gene: TRBD1; V gene: TRBV30; J gene: TRBJ1-2; clone size: NA; CDR3 protein: CAWSVEGTANYGYTF; CDR3 DNA: TGTGCCTGGAGTGTAGAGGGGACAGCTAACTATGGCTACACCTTC
D gene: TRBD1; V gene: TRBV10-3; J gene: TRBJ1-5; clone size: NA; CDR3 protein: CAISESGTGGNQPQHF; CDR3 DNA: TGTGCCATCAGTGAGTCCGGAACAGGGGGCAATCAGCCCCAGCATTTT
D gene: NA; V gene: TRBV4-1; J gene: TRBJ2-5; clone size: NA; CDR3 protein: CASSLSTGTQETQYF; CDR3 DNA: TGCGCCAGCAGCCTTTCGACAGGCACTCAAGAGACCCAGTACTTC
D gene: NA; V gene: TRBV30; J gene: TRBJ1-1; clone size: NA; CDR3 protein: CAWNGGYTEAFF; CDR3 DNA: TGTGCCTGGAACGGGGGATACACTGAAGCTTTCTTT
D gene: NA; V gene: TRBV7-2; J gene: TRBJ2-7; clone size: NA; CDR3 protein: CASSSGSQAGRYEQYF; CDR3 DNA: TGTGCCAGCAGCTCCGGTTCGCAGGCGGGACGCTACGAGCAGTACTTC
D gene: NA; V gene: TRBV5-1; J gene: TRBJ1-2; clone size: NA; CDR3 protein: CASSSGFDYGYTF; CDR3 DNA: TGCGCCAGCAGTTCAGGGTTCGACTATGGCTACACCTTC
D gene: NA; V gene: TRBV27; J gene: TRBJ1-4; clone size: NA; CDR3 protein: CASTSTSRVGKLFF; CDR3 DNA: TGTGCCAGCACCTCGACTTCCAGGGTGGGGAAACTGTTTTTT
D gene: NA; V gene: TRBV2; J gene: TRBJ2-3; clone size: NA; CDR3 protein: CASSELAPLLATSGNTQYF; CDR3 DNA: TGTGCCAGCAGTGAATTGGCCCCCCTCCTAGCGACCTCGGGTAATACGCAGTATTTT
D gene: TRBD1; V gene: TRBV27; J gene: TRBJ2-3; clone size: once; CDR3 protein: CASSLGTVIAPDTQYF; CDR3 DNA: TGTGCCAGCAGTTTAGGGACAGTAATAGCCCCAGATACGCAGTATTTT
D gene: TRBD1; V gene: TRBV12-5; J gene: TRBJ1-5; clone size: NA; CDR3 protein: CASGLGLHPGQGNWQPQHF; CDR3 DNA: TGTGCTAGTGGTTTGGGCCTTCATCCGGGACAGGGGAATTGGCAGCCCCAGCATTTT
D gene: NA; V gene: TRBV7-3; J gene: TRBJ1-5; clone size: NA; CDR3 protein: CASSPGPGDQPQHF; CDR3 DNA: TGTGCCAGCAGCCCTGGGCCAGGGGATCAGCCCCAGCATTTT
D gene: NA; V gene: TRBV5-6; J gene: TRBJ1-2; clone size: NA; CDR3 protein: CASTSYSANYGYTF; CDR3 DNA: TGTGCCAGCACATCCTACTCCGCTAACTATGGCTACACCTTC
D gene: NA; V gene: TRBV28; J gene: TRBJ2-5; clone size: NA; CDR3 protein: CASQGQQETQYF; CDR3 DNA: TGTGCCAGCCAGGGACAACAAGAGACCCAGTACTTC
D gene: TRBD2; V gene: TRBV19; J gene: TRBJ2-5; clone size: few; CDR3 protein: CASSRRGAWETQYF; CDR3 DNA: TGTGCCAGTAGTAGGCGGGGGGCGTGGGAGACCCAGTACTTC
D gene: NA; V gene: TRBV18; J gene: TRBJ1-6; clone size: NA; CDR3 protein: CASSSDSPTTPLHF; CDR3 DNA: TGTGCCAGCTCATCCGACAGTCCCACAACACCCCTCCACTTT
D gene: TRBD1; V gene: TRBV18; J gene: TRBJ1-1; clone size: NA; CDR3 protein: CATTSGQPNEEAFF; CDR3 DNA: TGTGCCACAACTTCGGGACAGCCAAATGAGGAAGCTTTCTTT
D gene: NA; V gene: TRBV28; J gene: TRBJ1-6; clone size: NA; CDR3 protein: CASNYGGNSSPLHF; CDR3 DNA: TGTGCCAGCAATTATGGGGGCAATTCCTCACCCCTCCACTTT
D gene: TRBD2; V gene: TRBV6-5; J gene: TRBJ2-7; clone size: NA; CDR3 protein: CASSSYLGGAYEQYF; CDR3 DNA: TGTGCCAGCAGCTCGTACCTCGGGGGGGCGTACGAGCAGTACTTC
D gene: NA; V gene: TRBV21-1; J gene: TRBJ1-4; clone size: NA; CDR3 protein: CASSKYRVNEKLFF; CDR3 DNA: TGTGCCAGCAGCAAATACAGGGTCAATGAAAAACTGTTTTTT
D gene: TRBD1; V gene: TRBV2; J gene: TRBJ2-7; clone size: NA; CDR3 protein: CASRTQGQGHEQYF; CDR3 DNA: TGTGCCAGCAGAACCCAGGGACAGGGGCACGAGCAGTACTTC
D gene: NA; V gene: TRBV12-3/TRBV12-4; J gene: TRBJ1-2; clone size: NA; CDR3 protein: CASSLYSGYGYTF; CDR3 DNA: TGTGCCAGCAGTTTATATTCAGGGTACGGCTACACCTTC
D gene: TRBD2; V gene: TRBV11-1; J gene: TRBJ2-3; clone size: NA; CDR3 protein: CASSLGGREDTQYF; CDR3 DNA: TGTGCCAGCAGCTTAGGGGGGAGGGAAGATACGCAGTATTTT
D gene: TRBD1; V gene: TRBV11-2; J gene: TRBJ1-4; clone size: NA; CDR3 protein: CASSLITGGINEKLFF; CDR3 DNA: TGTGCCAGCAGCTTAATCACAGGGGGCATTAATGAAAAACTGTTTTTT
D gene: NA; V gene: TRBV18; J gene: TRBJ2-1; clone size: once; CDR3 protein: CASSPGGLSYNEQFF; CDR3 DNA: TGTGCCAGCTCCCCGGGTGGGTTGTCCTACAATGAGCAGTTCTTC
D gene: NA; V gene: TRBV19; J gene: TRBJ2-1; clone size: NA; CDR3 protein: CASSIRTLSSSYNEQFF; CDR3 DNA: TGTGCCAGTAGTATCCGGACACTCTCTTCCTCCTACAATGAGCAGTTCTTC
D gene: NA; V gene: TRBV12-3/TRBV12-4; J gene: TRBJ1-6; clone size: once; CDR3 protein: CASSSRGSPLHF; CDR3 DNA: TGTGCCAGCAGTTCCCGGGGTTCACCCCTCCACTTT
D gene: TRBD1; V gene: TRBV5-4; J gene: TRBJ1-3; clone size: NA; CDR3 protein: CASSSGQGPSGNTIYF; CDR3 DNA: TGTGCCAGCAGCTCCGGACAGGGACCCTCTGGAAACACCATATATTTT
D gene: NA; V gene: TRBV27; J gene: TRBJ2-1; clone size: NA; CDR3 protein: CASNGRADPNEQFF; CDR3 DNA: TGTGCCAGCAACGGCAGGGCCGACCCTAATGAGCAGTTCTTC
D gene: TRBD2; V gene: TRBV12-3/TRBV12-4; J gene: TRBJ2-1; clone size: NA; CDR3 protein: CASGSGEYNEQFF; CDR3 DNA: TGTGCCAGCGGTAGCGGGGAGTACAATGAGCAGTTCTTC
D gene: TRBD1; V gene: TRBV7-9; J gene: TRBJ1-4; clone size: NA; CDR3 protein: CASSLTGGADEKLFF; CDR3 DNA: TGTGCCAGCAGCCTAACAGGGGGCGCGGATGAAAAACTGTTTTTT
D gene: TRBD1; V gene: TRBV13; J gene: TRBJ2-3; clone size: NA; CDR3 protein: CASSSKEGQGTDTQYF; CDR3 DNA: TGTGCCAGCAGCTCAAAGGAGGGACAGGGGACAGATACGCAGTATTTT
D gene: NA; V gene: TRBV6-5; J gene: TRBJ2-5; clone size: NA; CDR3 protein: CASVGGRETQYF; CDR3 DNA: TGTGCCAGCGTAGGAGGGAGGGAGACCCAGTACTTC
D gene: NA; V gene: TRBV18; J gene: TRBJ1-6; clone size: NA; CDR3 protein: CASSLQRTDNSPLHF; CDR3 DNA: TGTGCCAGCTCACTACAACGGACAGATAATTCACCCCTCCACTTT
D gene: TRBD1; V gene: TRBV7-8; J gene: TRBJ1-5; clone size: NA; CDR3 protein: CASSARDSSNQPQHF; CDR3 DNA: TGTGCCAGCAGCGCAAGGGACAGTAGCAATCAGCCCCAGCATTTT
D gene: TRBD2; V gene: TRBV4-1; J gene: TRBJ2-7; clone size: NA; CDR3 protein: CASSQDPPGGYEQYF; CDR3 DNA: TGCGCCAGCAGCCAAGATCCTCCGGGAGGGTACGAGCAGTACTTC
D gene: TRBD1; V gene: TRBV6-6; J gene: TRBJ1-3; clone size: NA; CDR3 protein: CASSSLDRDLSTIYF; CDR3 DNA: TGTGCCAGCAGTTCTTTGGACAGGGACCTGTCCACCATATATTTT
D gene: NA; V gene: TRBV18; J gene: TRBJ2-7; clone size: NA; CDR3 protein: CASSSPGSSYEQYF; CDR3 DNA: TGTGCCAGCTCGTCCCCCGGGAGCTCCTACGAGCAGTACTTC
D gene: NA; V gene: TRBV9; J gene: TRBJ2-1; clone size: once; CDR3 protein: CASSVADEQFF; CDR3 DNA: TGTGCCAGCAGCGTAGCCGATGAGCAGTTCTTC
D gene: TRBD1; V gene: TRBV5-1; J gene: TRBJ1-1; clone size: NA; CDR3 protein: CASSLVQGANTEAFF; CDR3 DNA: TGCGCCAGCAGCTTGGTACAGGGGGCTAACACTGAAGCTTTCTTT
D gene: TRBD1; V gene: TRBV5-4; J gene: TRBJ2-7; clone size: NA; CDR3 protein: CASSPRQGADEQYF; CDR3 DNA: TGTGCCAGCAGCCCCCGACAGGGGGCCGACGAGCAGTACTTC